Each of the 30 T cell receptor beta chains below was sequenced from the same sample in a study of spatial heterogeneity in lung cancer. Study findings and constraints: For expanded intratumoral alpha and beta TCRs, counts tracked tumor mutation counts.

Which antigens these TCRs recognize remains unknown. TCRdb re-derived calls from the 5' RACE reads in MiXCR, one entry per CDR3 protein. The sample holds approximately 26,000 distinct CDR3 sequences; around 8.8% are singletons and the top ten take 7.5% to 9%. As to time point: sample taken at primary tumor resection. This specimen consisted of lung tumor tissue, obtained at surgery. These receptor sequences come from a male donor with early-stage non-small cell lung cancer.

This clonotype was seen repeatedly, ten times or more. The V gene is TRBV3-1, the J gene TRBJ2-1; maybe TRBD2 (6 bases). CDR3 length: 16 residues. Germline CDR1 and CDR2: LGHDT and YNNKEL (reference sequence). Trimming left V 0 bases short and J 1 base short, with 10 bases between. CDR3 region: CASSQDVGRSYNEQFF. The CDR3 coding sequence is TGTGCCAGCAGCCAAGATGTCGGGAGATCCTACAATGAGCAGTTCTTC.

In its sample, this clonotype was seen a few times. The chain recombines TRBV6-2 or TRBV6-3 with TRBJ1-2; 8 bases match TRBD1. The CDR3 consists of 15 residues. V was pared by 6 bases and J by 8 bases, with 14 bases of the junction left unmatched. Looked up from germline, CDR1 is MNHEY and CDR2 is SVGEGT. CDR3 sequence: CASSPGQGRLHGYTF. The CDR3 DNA follows: TGTGCCAGCAGCCCCGGACAGGGCAGGCTTCACGGCTACACCTTC.

The CDR3 loop is CASSPGLAGPSYNEQFF. The CDR3 DNA reads as TGCGCCAGCAGCCCGGGACTAGCGGGACCTTCGTACAATGAGCAGTTCTTC. The chain couples TRBV10-1 to TRBJ2-1; 13 bases map to TRBD2. The V and J ends lost 6 bases and 4 bases, in that order; junction bases with no gene match: 9. The CDR3 is made up of 17 amino acids. Germline V lookup: CDR1 WNHNN, CDR2 SYGVQD (reference sequence).

This clonotype has a count of ten or more. This chain uses TRBV15 with TRBJ1-5, with a possible D match to TRBD1 (5 bases). CDR3 size: 16 residues. Germline CDR1 LNHNV, CDR2 YYDKDF (reference sequence). V lost 4 bases and J lost 2, with 15 bases in between. The CDR3 spells CATSTLSRGGNQPQHF. The CDR3 nucleotides are TGTGCCACCAGCACCCTAAGTAGGGGCGGCAATCAGCCCCAGCATTTT. Looking up the rest from reference TRBV15 and TRBJ1-5 gives the full variable domain: DAMVIQNPRYQVTQFGKPVTLSCSQTLNHNVMYWYQQKSSQAPKLLFHYYDKDFNNEADTPDNFQSRRPNTSFCFLDIRSPGLGDTAMYLCATSTLSRGGNQPQHFGDGTRLSIL.

This clonotype was picked up many times. The chain joins TRBV7-2 to TRBJ1-5, with D unresolved. Looked up from germline, CDR1 is SGHTA and CDR2 is FQGNSA. The V end was cut by 3 bases, the J end by 5 bases, with 8 bases between. This CDR3 is built from 13 residues. The CDR3 loop is CASSFQEDQPQHF. The CDR3, as DNA: TGTGCCAGCAGCTTTCAGGAGGATCAGCCCCAGCATTTT.

The chain has TRBV7-9 and TRBJ2-3; 8 bases align to TRBD2. Looked up from germline, CDR1 is SEHNR and CDR2 is FQNEAQ (reference sequence). With 1 base clipped from V and 0 bases from J, the junction kept 3 bases outside the gene matches. This CDR3 is built from 16 residues. CDR3 region: CASSLGSSGSTDTQYF. DNA of the CDR3: TGTGCCAGCAGCTTAGGGTCTAGCGGGAGCACAGATACGCAGTATTTT. The full variable domain, completed using reference TRBV7-9 and TRBJ2-3, is DTGVSQNPRHKITKRGQNVTFRCDPISEHNRLYWYRQTLGQGPEFLTYFQNEAQLEKSRLLSDRFSAERPKGSFSTLEIQRTEQGDSAMYLCASSLGSSGSTDTQYFGPGTRLTVL.

This clonotype was seen many times. The CDR3, as DNA: TGCAGCGTTGTCAGGACTAGCGGGACCCAGTACTTC. Translating it yields CSVVRTSGTQYF. The chain has TRBV29-1 and TRBJ2-5; TRBD2 matches 10 bases. V was clipped by 4 bases and J by 7 bases; unmatched bases: 3. Germline CDR1 reads SQVTM; CDR2 reads ANQGSEA. The CDR3 runs to 12 residues.

This clonotype was detected ten times or more. At one end the junction does not follow the germline gene, possibly because of a read error. V and J are TRBV20-1 and TRBJ2-7; possible D gene TRBD1, 6 bases. Germline V CDR1 and CDR2: DFQATT, SNEGSKA (reference sequence). This CDR3 contains 13 residues. In DNA form, the CDR3 reads TGCAGTGCTAGGGCCAACGGTGCTGGGGACATCAGGTTC. Its translation: CSARANGAGDIRF.

The sample holds many counts of this clonotype. The chain links TRBV29-1 to TRBJ1-3, with a weak D call TRBD1 (5 bases). Germline-derived CDR1 and CDR2 are SQVTM and ANQGSEA. The CDR3 consists of 14 residues. Trimming pared 6 bases from V and 4 bases from J, leaving 16 bases between. CDR3 coding DNA: TGCAGCGTCTGGACACCGGTGGGAGGAAACACCATATATTTT. It translates to CSVWTPVGGNTIYF.

In its sample, this clonotype was seen many times. The chain recombines TRBV4-3 with TRBJ1-6; a weak D match, TRBD1 (6 bases). CDR1 and CDR2 (germline): LGHNA, YSLEER. With 3 bases removed from V and 15 bases from J, the gap between germline ends came to 15 bases. The CDR3 totals 13 residues. The CDR3 loop is CASSQRGQGNLHF. CDR3 in DNA: TGCGCCAGCAGCCAGCGGGGACAAGGGAACCTCCACTTT.

The rearrangement joins TRBV5-5 to TRBJ2-1, with 12 bases that match TRBD2. The V segment lost 3 bases and the J segment 12 bases; nucleotides outside the gene matches: 10. The CDR3 is 15 residues long. CDR1 SGHKS and CDR2 YYEKEE come from the germline V gene (reference sequence). The CDR3 DNA is TGTGCCAGCAGCTCCACCCGGACTAGCGGGACGGTGCAGTTCTTC. This translates into CASSSTRTSGTVQFF.

In its sample, this clonotype was seen a few times. The chain uses TRBV24-1 and TRBJ2-7; D gene unclear. Germline-derived CDR1 and CDR2 are KGHDR and SFDVKD. V was trimmed by 4 bases and J by 1 base, leaving 7 bases between them. The CDR3 has 13 residues. The CDR3 sequence: CATSEWGSYEQYF. The CDR3 DNA follows: TGTGCCACCAGTGAGTGGGGTTCCTACGAGCAGTACTTC.

This clonotype has a count of ten or more. No DNA is shown, since the ends of the CDR3 on it are uncertain; the CDR3 is the one TCRdb lists. The chain uses TRBV7-5 and TRBJ1-6; TRBD1, the table's D call, was not compared with the DNA. TRBV7-5 is labeled a pseudogene. The CDR3 length equals 18 residues, ends included. The CDR3 reads CISVPSNWGKIYNSPLHF.

V gene TRBV4-2 combines with J gene TRBJ2-1; TRBD2 agrees at 13 bases. The germline gives CDR1 LGHNA, CDR2 YNFKEQ. V shed 1 base, J shed 10 bases, and the junction held 7 bases outside the gene matches. The CDR3 is 16 residues long. CDR3 loop: CASSQGGTSGRGEQFF. CDR3 sequence (DNA): TGTGCCAGCAGCCAAGGCGGCACTAGCGGGAGGGGAGAGCAGTTCTTC.

This clonotype was seen more than once but under ten times. CDR3 in DNA: TGTGCCAGCAGCTCCGGACTAGCGGCCTACAATGAGCAGTTCTTC. Translating gives CASSSGLAAYNEQFF. The chain recombines TRBV11-2 with TRBJ2-1; 10 bases map to TRBD2. Losses at the gene ends were 4 bases for V and 2 bases for J; bases not matched to a gene: 2. CDR1 and CDR2 from the germline V gene are SGHAT and FQNNGV. This CDR3 is 15 amino acids long.

The chain recombines TRBV12-3 or TRBV12-4 with TRBJ2-1, with D unresolved. Trimming removed 2 bases from V and 8 bases from J, with 4 bases in between. The CDR3 is 11 residues long. In nucleotides, the CDR3 is TGTGCCAGCAGTTTACTATATGAGCAGTTCTTC. This sequence encodes CASSLLYEQFF.

This clonotype came up many times. V is TRBV20-1 and J is TRBJ2-1; D is unclear. Per the germline V gene, CDR1 is DFQATT and CDR2 is SNEGSKA (reference sequence). V shed 1 base and J shed 7 bases, with 11 bases lying between them. This CDR3 is 13 amino acids long. The CDR3 DNA is TGCAGTGCTAGAGGACGCTTACCAAATGAGCAGTTCTTC. This encodes CSARGRLPNEQFF.

This clonotype was recorded many times. The J gene is TRBJ1-5, the V gene TRBV27, with D possibly being TRBD1 (6 bases). Trimming took off 5 bases at V and 10 bases at J, with 18 bases between the two ends. CDR1 MNHEY and CDR2 SMNVEV come from the germline V gene (reference sequence). The CDR3 spans 14 residues. The chain's CDR3 is CASSPNGGAHPQHF. Here the CDR3 DNA reads TGTGCCAGCAGTCCTAATGGGGGGGCTCATCCCCAGCATTTT.

This clonotype occurred many times. The chain uses TRBV7-9 and TRBJ2-1, with D unresolved. CDR1 and CDR2 (germline): SEHNR, FQNEAQ (reference sequence). The CDR3 is 11 amino acids. The V and J ends lost 5 bases and 5 bases respectively, with 4 bases between them. CDR3 sequence (DNA): TGTGCCAGCAGCCCGCACAATGAGCAGTTCTTC. Its translation: CASSPHNEQFF. The variable domain in full, completed from reference TRBV7-9 and TRBJ2-1, reads DTGVSQNPRHKITKRGQNVTFRCDPISEHNRLYWYRQTLGQGPEFLTYFQNEAQLEKSRLLSDRFSAERPKGSFSTLEIQRTEQGDSAMYLCASSPHNEQFFGPGTRLTVL.

This clonotype was seen ten or more times. V and J are TRBV7-2 and TRBJ1-1, with D unresolved. The length of the CDR3 is 12 residues. V was trimmed by 5 bases and J by 9 bases, leaving 13 bases between them. Per the germline V gene, CDR1 is SGHTA and CDR2 is FQGNSA. CDR3 sequence: CASSEPGRKAFF. CDR3 bases: TGTGCCAGCAGCGAACCGGGCCGTAAAGCTTTCTTT.

The chain has TRBV5-1 and TRBJ2-3; possibly TRBD2 for D (5 bases). Per the germline V gene, CDR1 is SGHRS and CDR2 is YFSETQ. Trimming pared 5 bases from V and 2 bases from J, leaving 9 bases between. The CDR3 loop spans 13 amino acids. CDR3 residues: CASRTSVTDTQYF. The DNA for the CDR3 is TGCGCCAGCAGAACTAGTGTCACAGATACGCAGTATTTT.

This clonotype was counted between two and nine times. The genes are TRBV10-3 and TRBJ1-1, with TRBD1 as a possible D gene (5 bases). CDR3 length: 15 amino acids. Germline loops: CDR1 ENHRY, CDR2 SYGVKD. The V end lost 4 bases, the J end lost 6 bases, and 18 bases lay between the germline ends. CDR3: CAISGGGSGRPEAFF. CDR3 coding DNA: TGTGCCATCAGTGGTGGGGGGTCTGGGCGGCCTGAAGCTTTCTTT.

The J gene is TRBJ1-3, the V gene TRBV27; D might be TRBD1 (6 bases). Trimming stripped 2 bases from V and 4 bases from J, with 15 bases between. Looked up from germline, CDR1 is MNHEY and CDR2 is SMNVEV (reference sequence). This CDR3 spans 16 amino acids. CDR3 DNA: TGTGCCAGCAGTTTACGGGGGGCAAGTGCGGGAAACACCATATATTTT. As protein: CASSLRGASAGNTIYF.

Ten or more counts support this clonotype. The rearrangement uses TRBV6-2 or TRBV6-3 and TRBJ2-7; D is undetermined. Per germline, CDR1 MNHEY and CDR2 SVGEGT. The germline V and J ends were trimmed by 1 base and 5 bases, with 0 bases remaining between them. The CDR3 is 10 residues long. CDR3: CASSYYEQYF. The CDR3 coding sequence is TGTGCCAGCAGTTACTACGAGCAGTACTTC.

In this sample, this clonotype turned up many times. The rearrangement uses TRBV27 and TRBJ2-5, with D uncertain. This CDR3 spans 14 amino acids. From germline, CDR1 is MNHEY and CDR2 SMNVEV (reference sequence). Trimming removed 5 bases from V and 5 bases from J, with 15 bases in between. As DNA, the CDR3 is TGTGCCAGCAGTCAAAACTCTGGAAGGGAGACCCAGTACTTC. Its protein is CASSQNSGRETQYF.

This clonotype appeared many times. The chain couples TRBV11-2 to TRBJ2-5; maybe TRBD2 (7 bases). From germline, CDR1 is SGHAT and CDR2 FQNNGV. CDR3 length: 12 residues. V was clipped by 8 bases and J by 5 bases, with 12 bases between them. The CDR3 protein is CASRGASETQYF. CDR3 nucleotide sequence: TGTGCCAGCCGGGGGGCTAGCGAGACCCAGTACTTC. Full variable domain (missing parts from reference TRBV11-2 and TRBJ2-5): EAGVAQSPRYKIIEKRQSVAFWCNPISGHATLYWYQQILGQGPKLLIQFQNNGVVDDSQLPKDRFSAERLKGVDSTLKIQPAKLEDSAVYLCASRGASETQYFGPGTRLLVL.

This clonotype came up many times. The chain is built from TRBV29-1 and TRBJ2-5; 7 nucleotides line up with TRBD2. V dropped 5 bases and J dropped 0; count of bases not matched to a gene: 3. The CDR3 sequence is 13 residues long. Germline V lookup: CDR1 SQVTM, CDR2 ANQGSEA. DNA for the CDR3: TGCAGCGTTTTAGCGGGCGACCAAGAGACCCAGTACTTC. Amino acid sequence: CSVLAGDQETQYF.

This clonotype appeared many times. The V and J genes are TRBV2 and TRBJ2-1, with 10 bases fitting TRBD2. Germline V gene sequence: CDR1 SNHLY, CDR2 FYNNEI. The CDR3 loop spans 13 amino acids. The junction had 4 bases not matched to a gene; V was cut back by 10 bases and J by 4 bases. The DNA for the CDR3 is TGTGCCACCTTGACTAGCGGGTACAATGAGCAGTTCTTC. This sequence encodes CATLTSGYNEQFF.

This chain connects TRBV7-9 to TRBJ2-7, with 8 bases lining up with TRBD2. From germline, CDR1 is SEHNR and CDR2 FQNEAQ (reference sequence). CDR3 length: 13 residues. The trim removed 4 bases at V and 5 bases at J, leaving 4 bases unmatched. This chain's CDR3 is CASSYGTSHEQYF. The CDR3 coding sequence is TGTGCCAGCAGCTATGGGACTAGTCACGAGCAGTACTTC. Based on the CDR3 plus reference TRBV7-9 and TRBJ2-7, the full variable domain is DTGVSQNPRHKITKRGQNVTFRCDPISEHNRLYWYRQTLGQGPEFLTYFQNEAQLEKSRLLSDRFSAERPKGSFSTLEIQRTEQGDSAMYLCASSYGTSHEQYFGPGTRLTVT.

This clonotype occurred a few times. The J gene is TRBJ2-6, the V gene TRBV7-3, with unresolved D. Germline V gene data show CDR1 as SGHTA and CDR2 as FQGTGA. V was shortened by 1 base and J by 0 bases, with 10 bases between the two germline ends. The CDR3 is 17 residues long. CDR3: CASSLRSVLSGANVLTF. In nucleotides, the CDR3 is TGTGCCAGCAGCTTAAGATCGGTACTCTCTGGGGCCAACGTCCTGACTTTC.